The 9 T cell receptor beta chains reported below all come from one sample, sequenced in a study of blood T cells in healthy people across ages. Primed by a sample-barcoded 5' primer and a J-beta primer mix, a second PCR proceeded for about 7 to 11 cycles. One entry per CDR3 protein results from TCRdb running MiXCR on the 5' RACE reads. The sample yields some 1.8 million distinct CDR3 sequences, 30% to 40% seen once. The sequenced sample was blood. The receptors were gathered from a human donor in good health.

This clonotype was seen many times. A much bigger clone sits one base away, suggesting this may be a read error. The CDR3 sequence: CASRTQETQYF. CDR3 DNA sequence: TGTGCCAGCAGAACCCAAGAGACCCAGTACTTC. The chain is built from TRBV28 and TRBJ2-5, with D hard to call. The CDR3 sequence is 11 residues long. The V end lost 6 bases, the J end lost 1 base, and 3 bases lay between the germline ends. Germline values: CDR1 MDHEN, CDR2 SYDVKM.

This clonotype was seen only a few times. CDR3 nucleotides: TGCAGCGTTGATATAACGGGGGGGGACAATGAGCAGTTCTTC. It translates to CSVDITGGDNEQFF. V usage is TRBV29-1 and J usage is TRBJ2-1; 8 bases are a match to TRBD2. The V and J ends lost 3 bases and 5 bases, in that order; junction bases with no gene match: 6. The CDR3 is made up of 14 amino acids. Germline V gives CDR1 SQVTM, CDR2 ANQGSEA.

This clonotype has a single count. CDR3: CSARLGQQTGNTIYF. The CDR3 nucleotides read TGCAGTGCTAGGCTGGGACAACAGACTGGAAACACCATATATTTT. The rearrangement uses TRBV20-1 and TRBJ1-3, with D possibly matching TRBD1 (6 bases). The V gene lost 3 bases and the J gene lost 2 bases, with 14 bases spanning the gap. CDR3 length equals 15 residues. Germline V gives CDR1 DFQATT, CDR2 SNEGSKA (reference sequence).

The CDR3, as DNA: TGTGCCAGCAGCTTTGACAGGATAACGAACACTGAAGCTTTCTTT. Protein product: CASSFDRITNTEAFF. J is TRBJ1-1 and V is TRBV7-2; D is possibly TRBD1 (6 bases). CDR1 SGHTA and CDR2 FQGNSA come from the germline V gene. The germline V and J ends were trimmed by 3 bases and 1 base, with 12 bases remaining between them. This CDR3 spans 15 amino acids.

A note on this clonotype: The junction departs from the called germline gene at one end, perhaps through a read error. V usage is TRBV20-1 and J usage is TRBJ2-3; a weak D match, TRBD2 (6 bases). Germline CDR1 DFQATT, CDR2 SNEGSKA (reference sequence). The CDR3 has 13 amino acids. Written as DNA, the CDR3 is TGCAGTGCTAGGGAGTTTACGGGAGATACGCGGTATTTT. Amino acids: CSAREFTGDTRYF.

This clonotype was seen a few times. This chain links TRBV12-3 or TRBV12-4 with TRBJ1-4; a possible D gene is TRBD1 (6 bases). The CDR3 length is 17 residues. V was cut by 4 bases and J by 4 bases, with 19 bases left in between. CDR3 DNA: TGTGCCAGCAGTTCTCGGGGGCCGGAGTATATTAATGAAAAACTGTTTTTT. Its protein product is CASSSRGPEYINEKLFF.

This clonotype appeared once. This rearrangement joins TRBV9 to TRBJ2-1, with 7 bases aligning to TRBD2. V shed 0 bases and J 3 bases; nucleotides not matched to a gene: 9. The CDR3 is made up of 17 amino acids. In germline, CDR1 is SGDLS, CDR2 YYNGEE. The CDR3 region is CASSVGGGGGVYNEQFF. CDR3 nucleotides: TGTGCCAGCAGCGTAGGAGGTGGCGGGGGAGTCTACAATGAGCAGTTCTTC.

The genes are TRBV14 and TRBJ1-6, with D possibly matching TRBD1 (6 bases). V dropped 2 bases and J dropped 6 bases, with 14 bases sitting between them. Germline-derived CDR1 and CDR2 are SGHDN and FVKESK. The CDR3 is 16 residues long. CDR3 DNA: TGTGCCAGCAGCCAACGGGGACATGGAACTAATTCACCCCTCCACTTT. The encoded protein is CASSQRGHGTNSPLHF. The whole variable domain, remainder taken from reference TRBV14 and TRBJ1-6, is EAGVTQFPSHSVIEKGQTVTLRCDPISGHDNLYWYRRVMGKEIKFLLHFVKESKQDESGMPNNRFLAERTGGTYSTLKVQPAELEDSGVYFCASSQRGHGTNSPLHFGNGTRLTVT.

The CDR3 nucleotides are TGTGCCAGCAGTTACAGGCAGGGGAGTAGCAATCAGCCCCAGCATTTT. This codes for CASSYRQGSSNQPQHF. The rearrangement links TRBV6-6 to TRBJ1-5; possibly TRBD1 for D (6 bases). Germline lookup yields CDR1 MNHNY and CDR2 SVGAGI (reference sequence). Trimming removed 2 bases at V and 0 bases at J, with 11 bases between. The CDR3 is 16 amino acids.